This record looks at one TCR beta chain sequence and its context. Its specificity is unknown. Unique molecular identifiers were used to barcode this TCRbeta library. TCRdb redid the calling of the PCR reads with MiXCR, one entry per CDR3 protein. This table holds approximately 85,000 distinct CDR3 sequences, 11% to 15% found once. The sample belongs to a study of T-cell reconstitution after alpha-beta-depleted transplantation in children. Study findings and constraints: For some patients, TCRbeta diversity was high at day 60 because of recipient T cells and thymic progenitors that survived. Fresh T-cell production supplied most of the T-cell counts and diversity seen one year after transplant. Several hundred rapidly expanded clones from non-depleted graft cells reportedly supplied alpha-beta T cells about two months post-transplant.

Germline loops: CDR1 SGHDT, CDR2 YYEEEE. Losses at the gene ends were 2 bases for V and 0 bases for J; bases not matched to a gene: 8. This CDR3 spans 17 amino acids. This sequence originates from a male patient between 2 and 9 years old who had a stem cell transplant for acute lymphoblastic leukemia, so the T cells may come from the graft donor. Sequencing was performed on PBMCs, mostly from graft donor cells, taken 180 days after TCRalphabeta/CD19-depleted stem cell transplant. The V and J genes are TRBV5-6 and TRBJ2-4, with 7 positions matching TRBD1. The DNA for the CDR3 is TGTGCCAGCAGCTTACCGCCCGGACAGGCAGCCAAAAACATTCAGTACTTC. This translates into CASSLPPGQAAKNIQYF.